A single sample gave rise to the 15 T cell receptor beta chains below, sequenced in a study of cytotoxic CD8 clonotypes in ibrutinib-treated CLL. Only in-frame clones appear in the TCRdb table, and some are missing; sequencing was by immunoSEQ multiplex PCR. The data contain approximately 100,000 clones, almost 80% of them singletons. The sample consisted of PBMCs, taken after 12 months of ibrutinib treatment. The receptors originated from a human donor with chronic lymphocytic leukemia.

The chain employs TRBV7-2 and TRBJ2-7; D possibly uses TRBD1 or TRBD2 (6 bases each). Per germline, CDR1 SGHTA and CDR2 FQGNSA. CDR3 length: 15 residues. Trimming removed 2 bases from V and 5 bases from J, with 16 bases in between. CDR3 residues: CASSLLGGAVHEQYF. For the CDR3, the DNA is TGTGCCAGCAGCTTATTGGGGGGCGCGGTTCACGAGCAGTACTTC.

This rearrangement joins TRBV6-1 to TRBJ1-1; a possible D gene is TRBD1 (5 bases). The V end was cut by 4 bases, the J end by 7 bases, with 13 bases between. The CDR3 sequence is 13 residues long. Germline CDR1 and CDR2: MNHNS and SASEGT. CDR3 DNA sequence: TGTGCCAGCAGTGCCCGACAGAAACTTGAAGCTTTCTTT. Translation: CASSARQKLEAFF.

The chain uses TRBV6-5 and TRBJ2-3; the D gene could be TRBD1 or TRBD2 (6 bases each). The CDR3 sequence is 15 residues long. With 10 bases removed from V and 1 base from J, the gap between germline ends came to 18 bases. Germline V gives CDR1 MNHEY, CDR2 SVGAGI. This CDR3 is CATSLGGRGTDTQYF. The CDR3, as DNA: TGTGCCACCTCTCTTGGGGGGCGGGGCACAGATACGCAGTATTTT.

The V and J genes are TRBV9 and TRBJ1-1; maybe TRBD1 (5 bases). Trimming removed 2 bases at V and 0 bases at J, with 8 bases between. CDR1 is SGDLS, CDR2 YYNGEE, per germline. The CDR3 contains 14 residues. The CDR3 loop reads CASSVGPLNTEAFF. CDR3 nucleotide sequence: TGTGCCAGCAGCGTGGGACCGCTGAACACTGAAGCTTTCTTT.

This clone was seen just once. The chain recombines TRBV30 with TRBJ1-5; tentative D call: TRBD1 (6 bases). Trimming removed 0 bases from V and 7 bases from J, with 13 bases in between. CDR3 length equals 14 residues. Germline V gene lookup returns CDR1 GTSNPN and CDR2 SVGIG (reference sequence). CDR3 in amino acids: CAWSVGGGRQPQHF. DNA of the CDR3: TGTGCCTGGAGTGTTGGGGGGGGCCGGCAGCCCCAGCATTTT. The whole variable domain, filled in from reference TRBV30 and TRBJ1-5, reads SQTIHQWPATLVQPVGSPLSLECTVEGTSNPNLYWYRQAAGRGLQLLFYSVGIGQISSEVPQNLSASRPQDRQFILSSKKLLLSDSGFYLCAWSVGGGRQPQHFGDGTRLSIL.

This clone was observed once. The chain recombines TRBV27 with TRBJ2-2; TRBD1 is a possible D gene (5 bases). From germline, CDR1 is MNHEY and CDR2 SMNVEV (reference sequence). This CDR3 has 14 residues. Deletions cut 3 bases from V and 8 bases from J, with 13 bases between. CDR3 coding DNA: TGTGCCAGCAGTTTCCCAGTTAAGGGGGGGGAGCTGTTTTTT. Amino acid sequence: CASSFPVKGGELFF.

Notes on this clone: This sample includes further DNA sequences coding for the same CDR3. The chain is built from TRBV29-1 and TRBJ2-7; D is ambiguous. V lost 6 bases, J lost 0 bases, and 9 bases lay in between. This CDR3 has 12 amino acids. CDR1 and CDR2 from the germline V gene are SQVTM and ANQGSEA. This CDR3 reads CSVTESSYEQYF. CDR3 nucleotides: TGCAGCGTGACGGAGAGCTCCTACGAGCAGTACTTC.

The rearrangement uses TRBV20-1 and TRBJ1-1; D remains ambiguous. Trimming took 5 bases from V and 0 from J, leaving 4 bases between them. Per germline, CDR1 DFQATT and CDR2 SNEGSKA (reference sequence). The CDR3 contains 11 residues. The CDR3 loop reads CSARLNTEAFF. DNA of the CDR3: TGCAGTGCTCGGTTGAACACTGAAGCTTTCTTT.

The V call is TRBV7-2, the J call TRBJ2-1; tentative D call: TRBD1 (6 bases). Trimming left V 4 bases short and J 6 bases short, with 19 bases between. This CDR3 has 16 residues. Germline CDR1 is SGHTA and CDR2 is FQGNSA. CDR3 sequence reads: CASSSARERGFNEQFF. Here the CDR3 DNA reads TGTGCCAGCAGCTCAGCTAGGGAGAGGGGGTTCAATGAGCAGTTCTTC.

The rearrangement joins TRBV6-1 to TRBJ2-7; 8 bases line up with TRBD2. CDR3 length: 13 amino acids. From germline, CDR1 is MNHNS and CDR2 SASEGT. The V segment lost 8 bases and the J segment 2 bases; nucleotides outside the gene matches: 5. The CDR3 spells CASGPSGPYEQYF. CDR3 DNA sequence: TGTGCCAGCGGCCCTAGCGGGCCCTACGAGCAGTACTTC.

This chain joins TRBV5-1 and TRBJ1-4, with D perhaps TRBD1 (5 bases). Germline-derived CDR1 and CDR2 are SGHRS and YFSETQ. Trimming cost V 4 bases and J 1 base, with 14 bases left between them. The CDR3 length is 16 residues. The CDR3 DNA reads TGCGCCAGCAGCGACCCATTGGGGGGAACTAATGAAAAACTGTTTTTT. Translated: CASSDPLGGTNEKLFF.

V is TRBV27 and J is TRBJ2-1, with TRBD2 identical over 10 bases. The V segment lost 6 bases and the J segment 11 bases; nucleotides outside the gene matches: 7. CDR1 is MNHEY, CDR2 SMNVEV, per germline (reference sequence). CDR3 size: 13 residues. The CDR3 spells CASSSGRGRKQFF. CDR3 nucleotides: TGTGCCAGCAGCAGCGGGAGGGGAAGGAAGCAGTTCTTC.

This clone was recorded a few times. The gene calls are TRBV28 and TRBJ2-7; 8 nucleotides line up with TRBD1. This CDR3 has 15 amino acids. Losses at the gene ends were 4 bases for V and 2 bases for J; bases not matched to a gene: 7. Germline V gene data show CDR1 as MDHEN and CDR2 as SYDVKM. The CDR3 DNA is TGTGCCAGCAGTTCAGGACAGGGAAGGCCCTACGAGCAGTACTTC. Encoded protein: CASSSGQGRPYEQYF.

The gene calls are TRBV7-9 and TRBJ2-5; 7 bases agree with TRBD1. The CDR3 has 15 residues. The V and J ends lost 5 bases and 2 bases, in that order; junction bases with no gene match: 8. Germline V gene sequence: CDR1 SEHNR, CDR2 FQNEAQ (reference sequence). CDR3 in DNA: TGTGCCAGCAGCCTATTCCGGGACAGTCAAGAGACCCAGTACTTC. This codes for CASSLFRDSQETQYF.

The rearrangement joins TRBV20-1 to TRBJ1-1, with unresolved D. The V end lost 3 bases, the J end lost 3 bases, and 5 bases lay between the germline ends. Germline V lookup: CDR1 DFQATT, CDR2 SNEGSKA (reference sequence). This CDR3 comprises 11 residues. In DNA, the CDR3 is TGCAGTGCTAGGCAAGACACTGAAGCTTTCTTT. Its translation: CSARQDTEAFF.